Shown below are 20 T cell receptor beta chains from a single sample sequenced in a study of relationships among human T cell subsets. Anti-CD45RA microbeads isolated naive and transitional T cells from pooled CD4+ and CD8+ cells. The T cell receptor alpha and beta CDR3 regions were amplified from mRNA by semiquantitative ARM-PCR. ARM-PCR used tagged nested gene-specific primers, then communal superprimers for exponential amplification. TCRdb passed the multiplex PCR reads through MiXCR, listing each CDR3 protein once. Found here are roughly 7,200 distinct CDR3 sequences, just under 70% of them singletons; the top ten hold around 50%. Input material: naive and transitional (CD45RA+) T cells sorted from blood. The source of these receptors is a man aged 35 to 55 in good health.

This chain's CDR3 is CASSLIPPTGPGNYGYTF. In nucleotides, the CDR3 is TGTGCCAGCAGCTTAATACCCCCGACAGGGCCAGGGAACTATGGCTACACCTTC. The genes are TRBV7-2 and TRBJ1-2; 7 positions agree with TRBD1. Germline V gives CDR1 SGHTA, CDR2 FQGNSA. The V segment lost 2 bases and the J segment 2 bases; nucleotides outside the gene matches: 14. This CDR3 is 18 amino acids long.

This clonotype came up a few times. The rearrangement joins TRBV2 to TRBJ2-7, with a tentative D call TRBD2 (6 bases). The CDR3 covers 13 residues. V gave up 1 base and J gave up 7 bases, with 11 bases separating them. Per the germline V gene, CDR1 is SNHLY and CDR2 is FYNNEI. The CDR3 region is CASSEEVGREQYF. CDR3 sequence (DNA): TGTGCCAGCAGTGAAGAGGTGGGGAGGGAGCAGTACTTC.

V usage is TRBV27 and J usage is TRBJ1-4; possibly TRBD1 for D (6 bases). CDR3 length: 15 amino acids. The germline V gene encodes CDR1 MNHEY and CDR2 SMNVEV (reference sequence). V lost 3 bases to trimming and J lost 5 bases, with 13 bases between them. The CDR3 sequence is CASSLRRQGNEKLFF. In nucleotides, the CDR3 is TGTGCCAGCAGTTTGAGGAGGCAGGGGAATGAAAAACTGTTTTTT. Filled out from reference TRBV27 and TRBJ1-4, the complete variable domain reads EAQVTQNPRYLITVTGKKLTVTCSQNMNHEYMSWYRQDPGLGLRQIYYSMNVEVTDKGDVPEGYKVSRKEKRNFPLILESPSPNQTSLYFCASSLRRQGNEKLFFGSGTQLSVL.

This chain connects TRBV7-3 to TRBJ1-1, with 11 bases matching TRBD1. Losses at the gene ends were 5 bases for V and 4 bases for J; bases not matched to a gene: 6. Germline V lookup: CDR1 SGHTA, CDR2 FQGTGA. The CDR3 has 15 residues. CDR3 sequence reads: CASSLGQGAATEAFF. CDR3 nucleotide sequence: TGTGCCAGCAGCCTAGGACAGGGGGCGGCCACTGAAGCTTTCTTT.

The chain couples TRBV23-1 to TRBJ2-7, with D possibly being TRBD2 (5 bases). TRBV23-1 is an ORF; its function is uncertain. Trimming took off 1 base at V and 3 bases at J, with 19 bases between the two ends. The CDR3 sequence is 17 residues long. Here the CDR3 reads CASSQYTEGLLIYEQYF. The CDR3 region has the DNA TGCGCCAGCAGTCAATATACGGAAGGACTCCTAATCTACGAGCAGTACTTC.

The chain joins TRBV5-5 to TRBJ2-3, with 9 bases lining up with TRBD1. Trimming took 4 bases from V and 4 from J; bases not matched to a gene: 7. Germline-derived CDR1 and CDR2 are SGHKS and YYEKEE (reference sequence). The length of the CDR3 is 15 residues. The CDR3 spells CASSKGQGVPDTQYF. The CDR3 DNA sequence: TGTGCCAGCAGCAAGGGACAGGGAGTCCCAGATACGCAGTATTTT.

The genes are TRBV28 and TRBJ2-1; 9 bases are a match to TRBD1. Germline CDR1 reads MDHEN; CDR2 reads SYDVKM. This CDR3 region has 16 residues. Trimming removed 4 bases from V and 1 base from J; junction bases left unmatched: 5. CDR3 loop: CASSSPGQGSYNEQFF. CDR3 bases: TGTGCCAGCAGTTCCCCGGGACAGGGATCCTACAATGAGCAGTTCTTC.

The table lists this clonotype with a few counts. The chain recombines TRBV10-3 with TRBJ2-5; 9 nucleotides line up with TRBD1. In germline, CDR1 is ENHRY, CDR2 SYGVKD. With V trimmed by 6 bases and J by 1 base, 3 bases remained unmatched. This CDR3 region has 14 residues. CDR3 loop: CAISPGQGQETQYF. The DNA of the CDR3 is TGTGCCATCAGCCCGGGACAGGGCCAAGAGACCCAGTACTTC.

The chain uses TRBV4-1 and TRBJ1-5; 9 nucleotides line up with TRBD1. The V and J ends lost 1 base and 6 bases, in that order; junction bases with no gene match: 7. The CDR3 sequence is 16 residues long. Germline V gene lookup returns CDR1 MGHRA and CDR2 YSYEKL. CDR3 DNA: TGCGCCAGCAGCCAAGTGGGGACAGGGAGGGGTCAGCCCCAGCATTTT. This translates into CASSQVGTGRGQPQHF.

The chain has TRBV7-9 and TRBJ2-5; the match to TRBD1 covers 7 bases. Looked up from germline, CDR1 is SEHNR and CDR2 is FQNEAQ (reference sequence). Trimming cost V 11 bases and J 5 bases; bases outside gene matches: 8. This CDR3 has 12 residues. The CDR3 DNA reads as TGTGCCTTCGGGGACAGCGTGGAGACCCAGTACTTC. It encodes CAFGDSVETQYF.

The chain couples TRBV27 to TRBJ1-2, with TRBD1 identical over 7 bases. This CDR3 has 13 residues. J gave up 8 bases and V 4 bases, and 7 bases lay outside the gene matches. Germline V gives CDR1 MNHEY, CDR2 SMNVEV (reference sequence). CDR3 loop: CASSSRQGRGYTF. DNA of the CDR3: TGTGCCAGCAGTTCTAGACAGGGACGGGGCTACACCTTC.

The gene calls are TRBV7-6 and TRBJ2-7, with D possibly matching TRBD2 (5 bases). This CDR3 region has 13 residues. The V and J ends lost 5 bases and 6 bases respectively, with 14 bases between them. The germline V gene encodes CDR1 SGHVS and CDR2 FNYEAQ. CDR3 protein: CASSPRVAFEQYF. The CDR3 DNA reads TGTGCCAGCAGCCCTAGAGTAGCGTTCGAGCAGTACTTC.

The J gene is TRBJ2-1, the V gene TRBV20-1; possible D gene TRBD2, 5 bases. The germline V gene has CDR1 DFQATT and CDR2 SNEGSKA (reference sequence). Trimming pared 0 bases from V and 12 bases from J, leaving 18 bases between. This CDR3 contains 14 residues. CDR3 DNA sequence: TGCAGTGCTAGAGAACGTTTGTACACTAGTATGCAGTTCTTC. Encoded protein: CSARERLYTSMQFF.

CDR3 sequence (DNA): TGTGCCAGCAGTCCTAGCCCGGGACTACAAGAGACCCAGTACTTC. Encoded protein: CASSPSPGLQETQYF. The rearrangement uses TRBV2 and TRBJ2-5, with 7 positions matching TRBD2. The germline CDR1 and CDR2 sequences are SNHLY and FYNNEI. The CDR3 spans 15 residues. V dropped 5 bases and J dropped 2; count of bases not matched to a gene: 8.

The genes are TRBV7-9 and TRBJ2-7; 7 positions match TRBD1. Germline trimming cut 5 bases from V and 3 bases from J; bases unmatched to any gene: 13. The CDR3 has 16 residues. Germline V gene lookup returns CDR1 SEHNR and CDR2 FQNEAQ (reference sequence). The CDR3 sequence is CASSLTTGYFGYEQYF. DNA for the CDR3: TGTGCCAGCAGCCTCACGACAGGGTATTTCGGCTACGAGCAGTACTTC.

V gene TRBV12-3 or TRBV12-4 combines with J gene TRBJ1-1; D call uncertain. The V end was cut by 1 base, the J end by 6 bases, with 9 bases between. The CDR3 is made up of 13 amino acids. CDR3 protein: CASSLGSAPEAFF. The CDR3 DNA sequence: TGTGCCAGCAGTTTAGGGTCAGCTCCTGAAGCTTTCTTT.

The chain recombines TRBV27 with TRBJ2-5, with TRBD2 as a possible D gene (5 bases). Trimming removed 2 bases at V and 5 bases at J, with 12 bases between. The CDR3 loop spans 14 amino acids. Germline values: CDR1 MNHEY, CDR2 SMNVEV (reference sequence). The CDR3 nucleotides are TGTGCCAGCAGTTTACGGGATTATGGCGAGACCCAGTACTTC. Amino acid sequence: CASSLRDYGETQYF.

For the CDR3, the DNA is TGTGCCAGCAGCGGCCAAGGGGAGCCTAGCACAGATACGCAGTATTTT. The encoded protein is CASSGQGEPSTDTQYF. This chain uses TRBV11-2 with TRBJ2-3, with D perhaps given as TRBD1 or TRBD2 (5 bases each). The germline V gene encodes CDR1 SGHAT and CDR2 FQNNGV. The CDR3 runs 16 residues. V was trimmed by 5 bases and J by 0 bases, leaving 15 bases between them.

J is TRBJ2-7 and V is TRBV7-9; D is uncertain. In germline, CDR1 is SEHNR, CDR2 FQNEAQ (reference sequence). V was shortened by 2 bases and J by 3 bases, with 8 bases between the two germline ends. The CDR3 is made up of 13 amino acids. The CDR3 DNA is TGTGCCAGCAGCTTAATGAACGGCTACGAGCAGTACTTC. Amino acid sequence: CASSLMNGYEQYF. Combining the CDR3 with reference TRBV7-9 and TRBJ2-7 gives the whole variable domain DTGVSQNPRHKITKRGQNVTFRCDPISEHNRLYWYRQTLGQGPEFLTYFQNEAQLEKSRLLSDRFSAERPKGSFSTLEIQRTEQGDSAMYLCASSLMNGYEQYFGPGTRLTVT.

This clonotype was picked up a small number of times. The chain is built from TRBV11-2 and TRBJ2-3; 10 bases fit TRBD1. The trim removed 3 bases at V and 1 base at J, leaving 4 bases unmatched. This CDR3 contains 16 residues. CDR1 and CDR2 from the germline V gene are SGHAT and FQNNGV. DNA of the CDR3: TGTGCCAGCAGCTTCGGGACAGGGGTTCGCACAGATACGCAGTATTTT. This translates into CASSFGTGVRTDTQYF.